The 15 T cell receptor beta chains presented below share a single source sample, sequenced in a study of T cells in localized non-small cell lung cancer. Sequenced by immunoSEQ multiplex PCR; TCRdb stores in-frame clones only, minus some. This repertoire shows around 26,000 clones, about nine tenths found once; its top ten account for approximately 0.99%. Sequencing was performed on peripheral blood, taken before any cancer treatment. The receptors here all came from a woman between 35 and 70 years old with stage I lung adenocarcinoma.

This chain uses TRBV7-2 with TRBJ1-2; unclear D gene. V was shortened by 3 bases and J by 0 bases, with 8 bases between the two germline ends. The CDR3 spans 14 residues. The germline V gene has CDR1 SGHTA and CDR2 FQGNSA. The CDR3 loop is CASSFAHPNYGYTF. For the CDR3, the DNA is TGTGCCAGCAGCTTCGCCCACCCTAACTATGGCTACACCTTC.

The V and J genes are TRBV19 and TRBJ2-7, with 7 bases lining up with TRBD1. The CDR3 spans 13 residues. V lost 4 bases to trimming and J lost 1 base; unmatched junction nucleotides: 1. Germline lookup yields CDR1 LNHDA and CDR2 SQIVND (reference sequence). Written as DNA, the CDR3 is TGTGCCAGTAGTACGGGACAGTCCTACGAGCAGTACTTC. Encoded protein: CASSTGQSYEQYF.

The chain recombines TRBV2 with TRBJ2-7, with 11 nucleotides matching TRBD1. The germline V gene encodes CDR1 SNHLY and CDR2 FYNNEI. The trim removed 10 bases at V and 6 bases at J, leaving 8 bases unmatched. The CDR3 totals 13 residues. The DNA for the CDR3 is TGTGCCACAGGACAGGGGGCACATCGCGAGCAGTACTTC. Protein: CATGQGAHREQYF.

The V and J genes are TRBV5-6 and TRBJ2-7; D call uncertain. The CDR3 extends over 17 amino acids. The V and J ends lost 2 bases and 2 bases respectively, with 20 bases between them. CDR1 and CDR2 (germline): SGHDT, YYEEEE. The CDR3 here is CASSFSAGLNIPYEQYF. Written as DNA, the CDR3 is TGTGCCAGCAGCTTTTCGGCAGGCCTTAACATTCCCTACGAGCAGTACTTC.

The J gene is TRBJ1-1, the V gene TRBV7-3; 7 nucleotides align to TRBD1. The CDR3 extends over 15 amino acids. Germline CDR1 and CDR2: SGHTA and FQGTGA. V gave up 2 bases and J gave up 2 bases; unmatched junction bases: 5. The CDR3 spells CASSLGDRRNTEAFF. In nucleotides, the CDR3 is TGTGCCAGCAGCTTAGGGGACAGACGCAACACTGAAGCTTTCTTT.

The V gene is TRBV28, the J gene TRBJ2-5; tentatively, D is TRBD1 (6 bases). V dropped 2 bases and J dropped 7 bases, with 11 bases sitting between them. The CDR3 is 13 residues long. From germline, CDR1 is MDHEN and CDR2 SYDVKM. CDR3 sequence reads: CASSLGQPGTQYF. Here the CDR3 DNA reads TGTGCCAGCAGTTTAGGACAGCCAGGGACCCAGTACTTC.

V usage is TRBV6-1 and J usage is TRBJ2-6, with 8 bases lining up with TRBD1. Germline CDR1 MNHNS, CDR2 SASEGT. The CDR3 runs to 15 residues. With V trimmed by 2 bases and J by 15 bases, 12 bases remained unmatched. Here the CDR3 DNA reads TGTGCCAGCAGTGAACTCGGGACAGGCCCTATTGCCCTGACTTTC. Encoded protein: CASSELGTGPIALTF.

V gene TRBV7-7 combines with J gene TRBJ2-3; unclear D gene. Germline lookup yields CDR1 SSHAT and CDR2 FNYEAQ (reference sequence). The CDR3 sequence is 13 residues long. V was cut by 0 bases and J by 2 bases, with 3 bases left in between. This CDR3 reads CASSLATTDTQYF. In nucleotides, the CDR3 is TGTGCCAGCAGCTTAGCAACCACAGATACGCAGTATTTT. The variable domain in full, completed from reference TRBV7-7 and TRBJ2-3, reads GAGVSQSPRYKVTKRGQDVTLRCDPISSHATLYWYQQALGQGPEFLTYFNYEAQPDKSGLPSDRFSAERPEGSISTLTIQRTEQRDSAMYRCASSLATTDTQYFGPGTRLTVL.

V is TRBV19 and J is TRBJ1-1; D is perhaps TRBD1 (5 bases). Germline V gives CDR1 LNHDA, CDR2 SQIVND (reference sequence). The V and J ends lost 3 bases and 6 bases respectively, with 14 bases between them. This CDR3 spans 14 amino acids. CDR3 loop: CASSITPWGAEAFF. Written as DNA, the CDR3 is TGTGCCAGTAGTATCACCCCCTGGGGGGCTGAAGCTTTCTTT. The whole variable domain, filled in from reference TRBV19 and TRBJ1-1, reads DGGITQSPKYLFRKEGQNVTLSCEQNLNHDAMYWYRQDPGQGLRLIYYSQIVNDFQKGDIAEGYSVSREKKESFPLTVTSAQKNPTAFYLCASSITPWGAEAFFGQGTRLTVV.

CDR3 in DNA: TGTGCCAGCAGCCCATACACGGGCCCCGTCTACGAGCAGTACTTC. Encoded protein: CASSPYTGPVYEQYF. The chain combines TRBV11-3 with TRBJ2-7; unclear D gene. The length of the CDR3 is 15 residues. V lost 5 bases and J 3 bases, leaving 17 bases between the germline ends. From germline, CDR1 is SGHNT and CDR2 YENEEA. Full variable domain (rest looked up from reference TRBV11-3 and TRBJ2-7): EAGVVQSPRYKIIEKKQPVAFWCNPISGHNTLYWYLQNLGQGPELLIRYENEEAVDDSQLPKDRFSAERLKGVDSTLKIQPAELGDSAVYLCASSPYTGPVYEQYFGPGTRLTVT.

This clone was observed a few times. This chain uses TRBV7-3 with TRBJ2-3; D is ambiguous. This CDR3 has 14 residues. V was shortened by 5 bases and J by 1 base, with 10 bases between the two germline ends. The germline gives CDR1 SGHTA, CDR2 FQGTGA. The CDR3 DNA sequence: TGTGCCAGCAGCCTTCGTAGAGGCACAGATACGCAGTATTTT. It is translated as CASSLRRGTDTQYF.

This chain connects TRBV2 to TRBJ1-2; a possible D gene is TRBD1 (5 bases). Germline-derived CDR1 and CDR2 are SNHLY and FYNNEI. Deletions cut 4 bases from V and 4 bases from J, with 13 bases between. CDR3 length: 14 residues. DNA for the CDR3: TGTGCCAGCAGTGTCGACAGAGATTCCTATGGCTACACCTTC. This encodes CASSVDRDSYGYTF.

The chain couples TRBV9 to TRBJ1-2; D not resolved. The V end was cut by 1 base, the J end by 10 bases, with 11 bases between. There are 12 residues in the CDR3. Germline values: CDR1 SGDLS, CDR2 YYNGEE. The CDR3 DNA follows: TGTGCCAGCAGCGTATCCGGTGCCGCCTACACCTTC. Its translation: CASSVSGAAYTF.

This rearrangement joins TRBV20-1 to TRBJ1-2; D ambiguous. V lost 1 base and J lost 8, with 8 bases in between. The CDR3 sequence is 11 residues long. Germline V CDR1 and CDR2: DFQATT, SNEGSKA (reference sequence). The CDR3 reads CSARVPGGYTF. In DNA, the CDR3 is TGCAGTGCTAGAGTTCCGGGGGGCTACACCTTC.

The chain employs TRBV5-1 and TRBJ2-1; 9 nucleotides match TRBD2. The CDR3 has 16 amino acids. Germline values: CDR1 SGHRS, CDR2 YFSETQ. Trimming cost V 0 bases and J 8 bases; bases outside gene matches: 9. The CDR3 loop reads CASSLEGRGRVDEQFF. The CDR3 region has the DNA TGCGCCAGCAGCTTGGAGGGACGCGGGAGGGTGGATGAGCAGTTCTTC. Full variable domain (remainder filled in from reference TRBV5-1 and TRBJ2-1): KAGVTQTPRYLIKTRGQQVTLSCSPISGHRSVSWYQQTPGQGLQFLFEYFSETQRNKGNFPGRFSGRQFSNSRSEMNVSTLELGDSALYLCASSLEGRGRVDEQFFGPGTRLTVL.